This T cell receptor (beta chain) was identified in a study of STAT5B mutations in CD4+ large granular lymphocyte leukemia. Assay: immunoSEQ multiplex PCR; the TCRdb copy retains only in-frame clones and omits some. The sample comprises tens of thousands of clones, around 85% of which are singletons, and approximately 0.35% rests with the top ten. V dropped 2 bases and J dropped 1 base, with 2 bases sitting between them. The germline V gene has CDR1 SGHTA and CDR2 FQGNSA. There are 12 residues in the CDR3. The material sequenced was CD4+ T cells from blood buffy coats. The TCR sequence derives from a human donor in good health. The genes are TRBV7-2 and TRBJ1-1; D gene unclear. The CDR3 coding sequence is TGTGCCAGCAGCTTAACGAACACTGAAGCTTTCTTT. Protein: CASSLTNTEAFF.